These 26 T cell receptor beta chains originate from one sample sequenced in a study of T-cell memory formation after mild COVID-19. A single record per CDR3 protein comes from TCRdb applying MiXCR to the 5' RACE reads. This table holds 280,000 or so distinct CDR3 sequences, about a sixth found once. Sequencing was done on a sample of PBMCs or a T cell subset sorted from them (not recorded which). The receptor source for this set is a man aged 18-30 years who had mild COVID-19 (a few samples of this study predate the infection). Cell type and time point are not known.

This chain links TRBV19 with TRBJ1-5; TRBD1 might be the D (6 bases). CDR3 length: 16 residues. Germline assignment: CDR1 LNHDA and CDR2 SQIVND (reference sequence). Between the trimmed V and J ends, which lost 5 bases and 0 bases, there was a span of 14 bases. The DNA for the CDR3 is TGTGCCAGTAGTGCACAGGGCCCGTATAGCAATCAGCCCCAGCATTTT. It is translated as CASSAQGPYSNQPQHF.

V and J are TRBV9 and TRBJ2-1; 12 nucleotides line up with TRBD2. Germline assignment: CDR1 SGDLS and CDR2 YYNGEE. The CDR3 loop spans 16 amino acids. The V and J ends lost 2 bases and 4 bases, in that order; junction bases with no gene match: 4. The CDR3 coding sequence is TGTGCCAGCAGCGTCGTAACTAGCGGGGGGTACAATGAGCAGTTCTTC. This encodes CASSVVTSGGYNEQFF.

The chain uses TRBV4-3 and TRBJ2-2; D perhaps matches TRBD1 (6 bases). CDR1 is LGHNA and CDR2 is YSLEER in the germline V gene. The V gene lost 4 bases and the J gene lost 3 bases, with 9 bases spanning the gap. This CDR3 contains 14 residues. The CDR3 spells CASSRGQYTGELFF. CDR3 sequence (DNA): TGCGCCAGCAGCCGAGGACAGTACACCGGGGAGCTGTTTTTT.

V gene TRBV5-1 combines with J gene TRBJ1-3, with D possibly TRBD1 on 5 matching bases. The CDR3 consists of 14 residues. The V gene lost 0 bases and the J gene lost 3 bases, with 7 bases spanning the gap. Looked up from germline, CDR1 is SGHRS and CDR2 is YFSETQ. The CDR3 here is CASSLEGDGNTIYF. The CDR3 nucleotides are TGCGCCAGCAGCTTGGAAGGGGATGGAAACACCATATATTTT.

The sample holds a few counts of this clonotype. The gene calls are TRBV10-3 and TRBJ1-4; D is uncertain. The CDR3 length is 15 residues. CDR1 and CDR2 (germline): ENHRY, SYGVKD. The germline V and J ends were trimmed by 0 bases and 4 bases, with 9 bases remaining between them. DNA of the CDR3: TGTGCCATCAGTGAGTCGACACGGAGTAATGAAAAACTGTTTTTT. Its translation: CAISESTRSNEKLFF.

The chain uses TRBV6-2 or TRBV6-3 and TRBJ2-7; perhaps TRBD1 as D (5 bases). The CDR3 contains 14 residues. CDR1 is MNHEY and CDR2 is SVGEGT in the germline V gene. Trimming removed 2 bases at V and 4 bases at J, with 12 bases between. The CDR3 is CASSYPGRDYEQYV. The CDR3, as DNA: TGTGCCAGCAGTTACCCGGGCAGGGATTACGAGCAGTACGTC.

This clonotype came up a few times. The rearrangement links TRBV5-1 to TRBJ1-1; D call uncertain. Trimming pared 4 bases from V and 1 base from J, leaving 11 bases between. This CDR3 is built from 14 residues. The germline gives CDR1 SGHRS, CDR2 YFSETQ. The CDR3 spells CASSPTLGNTEAFF. DNA of the CDR3: TGCGCCAGCAGCCCGACCCTCGGGAACACTGAAGCTTTCTTT. The whole variable domain, remainder taken from reference TRBV5-1 and TRBJ1-1, is KAGVTQTPRYLIKTRGQQVTLSCSPISGHRSVSWYQQTPGQGLQFLFEYFSETQRNKGNFPGRFSGRQFSNSRSEMNVSTLELGDSALYLCASSPTLGNTEAFFGQGTRLTVV.

The DNA for the CDR3 is TGTGCCAGCAGCCCCGGGGGAGAACCCTATAACTATGGCTACACCTTC. As protein: CASSPGGEPYNYGYTF. This chain joins TRBV7-3 and TRBJ1-2, with D perhaps TRBD1 (5 bases). Germline-derived CDR1 and CDR2 are SGHTA and FQGTGA. Trimming took off 5 bases at V and 1 base at J, with 17 bases between the two ends. This CDR3 has 16 amino acids.

This clonotype has at least ten counts. The V and J genes are TRBV6-2 or TRBV6-3 and TRBJ2-7; D is unclear. The CDR3 length is 15 residues. The germline gives CDR1 MNHEY, CDR2 SVGEGT. Trimming stripped 6 bases from V and 0 bases from J, with 15 bases between. The CDR3 loop is CASSPSLDSSYEQYF. The CDR3 DNA is TGTGCCAGCAGCCCTAGTCTCGATAGCTCCTACGAGCAGTACTTC.

The J gene is TRBJ2-3, the V gene TRBV9; D might be TRBD2 (6 bases). The CDR3 spans 15 residues. The germline V gene has CDR1 SGDLS and CDR2 YYNGEE. V shed 4 bases and J shed 2 bases, with 14 bases lying between them. CDR3 coding DNA: TGTGCCAGCAGCTCTAGCGAGGGATTCACAGATACGCAGTATTTT. It is translated as CASSSSEGFTDTQYF.

The chain recombines TRBV7-2 with TRBJ2-1, with 11 bases that match TRBD2. Losses at the gene ends were 5 bases for V and 10 bases for J; bases not matched to a gene: 13. Germline CDR1 and CDR2: SGHTA and FQGNSA. CDR3 length: 16 residues. The CDR3 sequence is CASSPRGSGGASEQFF. DNA of the CDR3: TGTGCCAGCAGCCCGCGGGGTAGCGGGGGGGCCAGCGAGCAGTTCTTC.

This clonotype occurred many times. V is TRBV12-3 or TRBV12-4 and J is TRBJ2-3, with 13 bases fitting TRBD2. The CDR3 is made up of 15 amino acids. V lost 7 bases and J lost 5; bases outside the gene matches: 6. CDR3 DNA sequence: TGTGCCAGCAACCCGGGACTAGCGGGGTTAGATACGCAGTATTTT. Translated: CASNPGLAGLDTQYF.

In its sample, this clonotype was seen a few times. The rearrangement uses TRBV5-1 and TRBJ1-6; 8 positions agree with TRBD1. The CDR3 consists of 14 residues. V lost 4 bases to trimming and J lost 8 bases; unmatched junction nucleotides: 5. Germline CDR1 and CDR2: SGHRS and YFSETQ. The CDR3 DNA is TGCGCCAGCAGCCCGGACAGGGCCGATTCACCCCTCCACTTT. Protein sequence: CASSPDRADSPLHF.

This chain uses TRBV5-1 with TRBJ2-3, with 10 nucleotides matching TRBD2. V shed 5 bases, J shed 2 bases, and the junction held 8 bases outside the gene matches. Per germline, CDR1 SGHRS and CDR2 YFSETQ. The CDR3 contains 16 residues. The CDR3 is CASRTLAGSVTDTQYF. The CDR3, as DNA: TGCGCCAGCAGAACACTAGCGGGGTCGGTCACAGATACGCAGTATTTT.

The chain joins TRBV7-2 to TRBJ2-7, with 9 positions matching TRBD2. The CDR3 runs 15 residues. Germline assignment: CDR1 SGHTA and CDR2 FQGNSA. The ends lost 1 base at V and 3 bases at J; junction bases unmatched: 4. CDR3: CASSLEGSGGYEQYF. Written as DNA, the CDR3 is TGTGCCAGCAGCTTAGAGGGTAGCGGGGGCTACGAGCAGTACTTC. Full variable domain (remainder filled in from reference TRBV7-2 and TRBJ2-7): GAGVSQSPSNKVTEKGKDVELRCDPISGHTALYWYRQSLGQGLEFLIYFQGNSAPDKSGLPSDRFSAERTGGSVSTLTIQRTQQEDSAVYLCASSLEGSGGYEQYFGPGTRLTVT.

This clonotype was detected ten times or more. The rearrangement joins TRBV2 to TRBJ1-2; the D is unclear. Trimming took off 0 bases at V and 8 bases at J, with 19 bases between the two ends. Germline V gene data show CDR1 as SNHLY and CDR2 as FYNNEI. The CDR3 sequence is 16 residues long. CDR3 DNA: TGTGCCAGCAGTGAAGCGCTTTCTTGGAGGGAGTGGGGCTACACCTTC. Its translation is CASSEALSWREWGYTF.

The V call is TRBV20-1, the J call TRBJ1-6; D remains unclear. The CDR3 consists of 13 residues. Germline-derived CDR1 and CDR2 are DFQATT and SNEGSKA (reference sequence). Trimming removed 6 bases from V and 7 bases from J, with 13 bases in between. Here the CDR3 DNA reads TGCAGTGCCCCGACCCTGGGGAATTCACCCCTCCACTTT. Amino acids: CSAPTLGNSPLHF.

The CDR3 nucleotides are TGCGCCAGCAGCTTGTGGGGACAGGCCCGCTACGAGCAGTACTTC. Its protein product is CASSLWGQARYEQYF. The chain recombines TRBV5-1 with TRBJ2-7, with 8 nucleotides matching TRBD1. Germline V gene data show CDR1 as SGHRS and CDR2 as YFSETQ. There are 15 residues in the CDR3. Unmatched junction bases numbered 6, after V lost 1 base and J lost 3 bases.

The sample holds a few counts of this clonotype. V gene TRBV14 combines with J gene TRBJ1-2; no definite D call. There are 13 residues in the CDR3. The V gene's germline CDR1 is SGHDN and CDR2 FVKESK. Trimming took 0 bases from V and 4 from J, leaving 6 bases between them. CDR3 DNA sequence: TGTGCCAGCAGCCAAGATCGGGCCTATGGCTACACCTTC. It encodes CASSQDRAYGYTF.

V and J are TRBV5-1 and TRBJ1-3; tentative D call: TRBD1 (6 bases). V lost 2 bases and J lost 3, with 9 bases in between. The CDR3 runs 14 residues. Germline CDR1 and CDR2: SGHRS and YFSETQ. The CDR3, as DNA: TGCGCCAGCAGCTTACAGGGTGATGGAAACACCATATATTTT. This sequence encodes CASSLQGDGNTIYF.

The chain carries TRBV11-2 and TRBJ2-3; 7 nucleotides line up with TRBD2. Germline V lookup: CDR1 SGHAT, CDR2 FQNNGV. This CDR3 comprises 16 residues. The V and J ends lost 2 bases and 3 bases, in that order; junction bases with no gene match: 8. The CDR3 region has the DNA TGTGCCAGCAGCTTACTTCCGGGGGGACTAACAGATACGCAGTATTTT. Protein sequence: CASSLLPGGLTDTQYF.

This clonotype was detected a few times. J is TRBJ1-1 and V is TRBV20-1; D not resolved. V lost 0 bases, J lost 2 bases, and 16 bases lay in between. CDR3 length equals 16 residues. Germline values: CDR1 DFQATT, CDR2 SNEGSKA (reference sequence). CDR3 in amino acids: CSARDDGQKANTEAFF. DNA of the CDR3: TGCAGTGCTAGAGATGACGGGCAGAAGGCTAACACTGAAGCTTTCTTT.

This clonotype was picked up a small number of times. The V gene is TRBV7-9, the J gene TRBJ2-1; tentatively, D is TRBD1 or TRBD2 (6 bases each). V lost 4 bases and J 6 bases, leaving 13 bases between the germline ends. Germline-derived CDR1 and CDR2 are SEHNR and FQNEAQ (reference sequence). The CDR3 contains 14 residues. The CDR3 loop is CASSWRGGPNEQFF. The CDR3 DNA follows: TGTGCCAGCAGCTGGAGAGGGGGGCCCAATGAGCAGTTCTTC.

This rearrangement joins TRBV7-6 to TRBJ2-3; D unclear. The V end lost 6 bases, the J end lost 5 bases, and 15 bases lay between the germline ends. Germline V gene lookup returns CDR1 SGHVS and CDR2 FNYEAQ. The CDR3 loop spans 14 amino acids. The CDR3 DNA reads as TGTGCCAGCAGTTCCAGAGGCGAAGGAGATACGCAGTATTTT. This encodes CASSSRGEGDTQYF.

The chain links TRBV5-1 to TRBJ1-5; unclear D gene. CDR1 is SGHRS and CDR2 is YFSETQ in the germline V gene. The CDR3 consists of 16 residues. The V gene lost 5 bases and the J gene lost 4 bases, with 19 bases spanning the gap. The CDR3 sequence is CASRASPGPTNQPQHF. The CDR3 nucleotides are TGCGCCAGCAGAGCAAGCCCCGGTCCGACAAATCAGCCCCAGCATTTT.

This clonotype occurred many times. This CDR3 is CASSWGTGGTEAFF. In DNA form, the CDR3 reads TGCGCCAGCAGCTGGGGGACAGGGGGCACTGAAGCTTTCTTT. This sequence joins TRBV5-1 and TRBJ1-1; 11 nucleotides line up with TRBD1. This CDR3 spans 14 amino acids. Unmatched junction bases numbered 2, after V lost 3 bases and J lost 4 bases. Looked up from germline, CDR1 is SGHRS and CDR2 is YFSETQ. The full variable domain, completed using reference TRBV5-1 and TRBJ1-1, is KAGVTQTPRYLIKTRGQQVTLSCSPISGHRSVSWYQQTPGQGLQFLFEYFSETQRNKGNFPGRFSGRQFSNSRSEMNVSTLELGDSALYLCASSWGTGGTEAFFGQGTRLTVV.